Listed below are T cell receptor beta chains from one sample, sequenced in a study of blood T cells in healthy people across ages. TCRdb re-analysed the 5' RACE reads in MiXCR, keeping a single row per CDR3 protein. The sample has a few hundred thousand distinct CDR3 sequences; 45% to 65% are singletons. Input material: blood. These receptors all come from a man in his 60s in good health. Each CDR3 is given with its conserved first and last residue. The D gene is left open where the match is weak. The listing skips clone size in some rows; elsewhere it reads once, few, many or a size class.

J,size,D,V,length,CDR3,DNA
TRBJ2-7,once,TRBD2,TRBV10-3,15,CAISDTSGVSDEQYF,TGTGCCATCAGTGATACCAGCGGGGTATCTGACGAGCAGTACTTC
TRBJ2-1,few,TRBD2,TRBV20-1,14,CSAATSGRTNEQFF,TGCAGTGCGGCGACTAGCGGGAGAACCAATGAGCAGTTCTTC
TRBJ2-7,many,TRBD2,TRBV28,14,CASSTTSGSYEQYF,TGTGCCAGCAGTACGACTAGCGGCTCCTACGAGCAGTACTTC
TRBJ2-7,NA,TRBD2,TRBV2,13,CASKWTSFFEQYF,TGTGCCAGCAAATGGACTAGCTTTTTTGAGCAGTACTTC
TRBJ2-3,NA,TRBD2,TRBV3-1,17,CASSVGTSGGRFGTQYF,TGTGCCAGCAGCGTCGGGACTAGCGGGGGGCGTTTTGGTACGCAGTATTTT
TRBJ2-5,NA,NA,TRBV10-3,13,CAISSAGSETQYF,TGTGCCATCAGTTCCGCGGGGTCGGAGACCCAGTACTTC
TRBJ2-1,NA,NA,TRBV7-9,15,CASSPLRTARNEQFF,TGTGCCAGCAGCCCCCTCCGGACAGCCCGCAATGAGCAGTTCTTC
TRBJ1-5,few,NA,TRBV27,14,CASSLGGWDQPQHF,TGTGCCAGCAGTTTGGGGGGTTGGGATCAGCCCCAGCATTTT
TRBJ1-2,many,NA,TRBV7-9,13,CASSLSSNYGYTF,TGTGCCAGCAGCTTGTCCTCTAACTATGGCTACACCTTC
TRBJ2-1,NA,NA,TRBV7-2,14,CASSLGYPTHEQFF,TGTGCCAGCAGCTTAGGGTACCCAACTCATGAGCAGTTCTTC
TRBJ2-5,few,NA,TRBV25-1,15,CASSDPDRFGETQYF,TGTGCCAGCAGTGACCCGGACAGATTCGGGGAGACCCAGTACTTC
TRBJ2-1,NA,NA,TRBV20-1,16,CSASPLRGAAYNEQFF,TGCAGTGCTAGCCCCCTTAGGGGGGCGGCCTACAATGAGCAGTTCTTC
TRBJ2-6,NA,TRBD1,TRBV11-2,21,CASSLDSFRDRGSSGANVLTF,TGTGCCAGCAGCCTAGATAGTTTTCGGGACAGGGGATCATCTGGGGCCAACGTCCTGACTTTC
TRBJ2-5,NA,NA,TRBV20-1,12,CSAVQRAKTQYF,TGCAGTGCTGTACAGAGGGCCAAGACCCAGTACTTC
TRBJ2-7,NA,TRBD2,TRBV4-2,15,CASSQASSGSYEQYF,TGTGCCAGCAGCCAAGCGTCTAGCGGTTCCTACGAGCAGTACTTC
TRBJ2-7,NA,TRBD2,TRBV20-1,16,CSAYPGLAGAVYEQYF,TGCAGTGCTTATCCGGGACTAGCGGGAGCAGTGTACGAGCAGTACTTC
TRBJ2-7,NA,TRBD1,TRBV28,15,CASSLLGQPLYEQYF,TGTGCCAGCAGTTTATTGGGACAGCCCCTCTACGAGCAGTACTTC
TRBJ2-7,few,TRBD1,TRBV7-2,14,CASSRDGTDYEQYF,TGTGCCAGCAGCCGAGACGGGACAGATTACGAGCAGTACTTC
TRBJ2-7,NA,NA,TRBV21-1,12,CANERGGYEQYF,TGTGCCAACGAGAGGGGAGGTTACGAGCAGTACTTC
TRBJ2-2,NA,NA,TRBV27,15,CASSLTRLNTGELFF,TGTGCCAGCAGCTTGACTAGGTTGAACACCGGGGAGCTGTTTTTT
TRBJ2-2,few,NA,TRBV6-5,16,CASSPLFWGAPGELFF,TGTGCCAGCAGTCCCTTGTTCTGGGGTGCCCCCGGGGAGCTGTTTTTT
TRBJ2-3,NA,NA,TRBV6-5,16,CASRSMTGEGTDTQYF,TGTGCCAGCAGGTCAATGACAGGGGAGGGTACAGATACGCAGTATTTT
TRBJ2-7,NA,TRBD1,TRBV4-3,20,CASSRAVLPSRQGGTYEQYF,TGCGCCAGCAGCCGGGCGGTTCTTCCAAGCCGACAGGGGGGAACCTACGAGCAGTACTTC
TRBJ2-3,NA,TRBD2,TRBV11-2,18,CASSSPRSGRGSTDTQYF,TGTGCCAGCAGCTCCCCGAGAAGCGGGAGAGGTAGCACAGATACGCAGTATTTT
TRBJ2-1,NA,NA,TRBV24-1,14,CATSDPRQHNEQFF,TGTGCCACCAGTGATCCCAGACAGCACAATGAGCAGTTCTTC
TRBJ2-1,few,TRBD2,TRBV9,14,CASSAGLAGREQFF,TGTGCCAGCAGCGCGGGACTAGCGGGACGTGAGCAGTTCTTC
TRBJ2-5,NA,NA,TRBV29-1,11,CSVLFGETQYF,TGCAGCGTTCTCTTCGGGGAGACCCAGTACTTC
TRBJ2-7,once,TRBD2,TRBV12-3/TRBV12-4,19,CASSLESGLAPEAYNEQYF,TGTGCCAGCAGTTTAGAATCAGGACTAGCGCCGGAAGCTTACAATGAGCAGTACTTC
TRBJ1-1,NA,TRBD1,TRBV28,13,CASSVGTAYRAFF,TGTGCCAGCAGTGTTGGGACAGCGTATCGAGCTTTCTTT
TRBJ1-5,NA,TRBD1,TRBV30,13,CAWRAGGDQPQHF,TGTGCCTGGAGGGCAGGGGGGGATCAGCCCCAGCATTTT
TRBJ2-7,NA,NA,TRBV20-1,14,CSAGMTGPYNEQYF,TGCAGTGCTGGCATGACGGGGCCATACAATGAGCAGTACTTC
TRBJ2-7,NA,NA,TRBV13,13,CASSSDGRDEQYF,TGTGCCAGCAGCTCGGACGGCCGGGACGAGCAGTACTTC
TRBJ1-4,NA,NA,TRBV20-1,15,CSAPSPSGGGEKLFF,TGCAGTGCCCCCTCCCCGTCGGGGGGCGGCGAAAAACTGTTTTTT
TRBJ2-2,NA,TRBD2,TRBV28,16,CASSLPLPGEGGELFF,TGTGCCAGCAGTTTGCCGCTACCCGGGGAGGGCGGGGAGCTGTTTTTT
TRBJ1-5,NA,NA,TRBV7-2,14,CASSTRQPNQPQHF,TGTGCCAGCAGCACCCGACAGCCCAATCAGCCCCAGCATTTT
TRBJ2-3,few,NA,TRBV7-8,14,CASSLGRVTDTQYF,TGTGCCAGCAGCTTAGGCAGGGTGACAGATACGCAGTATTTT